This note documents a single T cell receptor beta chain sequence. TCR beta CDR3 regions were amplified from RNA. TCR CDR3 underwent first-round RT-PCR with the HTBI primer set. Each CDR3 protein gets one entry after TCRdb re-called the multiplex PCR reads with MiXCR. In the table there are around 300,000 distinct CDR3 sequences, approximately 15% of which are singletons. The source of the sample is a study of T cells in Graves' hyperthyroidism and ophthalmopathy. This receptor was taken from a woman in her 30s with Graves' hyperthyroidism. Source material: blood.

The CDR3, as DNA: TGCAGTGCCGGGACAGCGATATCCTACGAGCAGTACTTC. Encoded protein: CSAGTAISYEQYF. The chain couples TRBV20-1 to TRBJ2-7; 7 positions match TRBD1. The CDR3 totals 13 residues. CDR1 DFQATT and CDR2 SNEGSKA come from the germline V gene (reference sequence). Losses at the gene ends were 6 bases for V and 1 base for J; bases not matched to a gene: 6.